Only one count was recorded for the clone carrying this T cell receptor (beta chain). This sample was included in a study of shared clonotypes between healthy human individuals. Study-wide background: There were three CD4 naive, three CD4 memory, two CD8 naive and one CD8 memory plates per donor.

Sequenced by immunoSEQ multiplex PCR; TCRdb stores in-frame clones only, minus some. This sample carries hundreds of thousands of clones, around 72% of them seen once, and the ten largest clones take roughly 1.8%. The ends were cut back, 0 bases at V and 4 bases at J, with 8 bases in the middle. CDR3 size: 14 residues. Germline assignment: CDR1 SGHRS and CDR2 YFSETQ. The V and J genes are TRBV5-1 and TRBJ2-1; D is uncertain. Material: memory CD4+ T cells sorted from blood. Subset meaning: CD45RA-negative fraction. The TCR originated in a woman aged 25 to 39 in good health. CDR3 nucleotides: TGCGCCAGCAGCTTGGACTCTATTTACAATGAGCAGTTCTTC. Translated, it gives CASSLDSIYNEQFF.